The rows below give T cell receptor beta chains drawn from one sample of a study of blood T cell repertoires in COVID-19. The table came from immunoSEQ multiplex PCR; TCRdb's copy has only in-frame clones and leaves some out. Of 25,000 to 35,000 clones in the sample, around 90% are singletons; the top ten hold around 0.55%. The sequencing input was peripheral blood. These receptors were collected from a woman aged 40 to 49 with active or convalescent COVID-19. CDR3s include the opening cysteine and the closing phenylalanine or tryptophan. D genes are given only for firm matches. Not every row has a clone size; where given, it reads once, few, many or a size class.

TRBV5-1	TRBD1	NA	TRBJ2-1	TGCGCCAGCAGCTCGGACAGGGCCCGAAATAACAACAATGAGCAGTTCTTC	CASSSDRARNNNNEQFF
TRBV28	TRBD2	once	TRBJ2-1	TGTGCCAGCAGACTGATTCGACTAGCGGGAGGTGGCCCTTACAATGAGCAGTTCTTC	CASRLIRLAGGGPYNEQFF
TRBV12-3/TRBV12-4	NA	NA	TRBJ1-2	TGTGCCAGCAGTTTAGAGACAGAACATGGCTACACCTTC	CASSLETEHGYTF
TRBV6-1	NA	NA	TRBJ2-5	TGTGCCAGCAGTGAAGCTACAGGGAGCACGGAGACCCAGTACTTC	CASSEATGSTETQYF
TRBV11-3	TRBD1	once	TRBJ2-5	TGTGCCAGCAGTCGAGGCGGGACAGGGGTCGGAGAGACCCAGTACTTC	CASSRGGTGVGETQYF
TRBV6-5	NA	NA	TRBJ2-1	TGTGCCAGCAGTTACGGGGAGGGGGATGAGCAGTTCTTC	CASSYGEGDEQFF
TRBV2	NA	NA	TRBJ2-7	TGTGCCAGCAGTGAACTCCCGTCGGAGAACGAGCAGTACTTC	CASSELPSENEQYF
TRBV27	TRBD2	NA	TRBJ2-5	TGTGCCAGCAGTTTCACAGGACTAGATTCCCAAGAGACCCAGTACTTC	CASSFTGLDSQETQYF
TRBV15	NA	NA	TRBJ1-1	TGTGCCACCAGCAGAGTGGGAGCCCTTGAAGCTTTCTTT	CATSRVGALEAFF
TRBV30	NA	NA	TRBJ1-1	TGTGCCTGGAGTGTATACCCCCTTAGGGGGACTGAAGCTTTCTTT	CAWSVYPLRGTEAFF
TRBV29-1	TRBD2	NA	TRBJ2-1	TGCAGCGTTGATGCGAGGGGGACTAGCGTTAGGGAGCAGTTCTTC	CSVDARGTSVREQFF
TRBV11-2	NA	NA	TRBJ2-5	TGTGCCAGCATCGAGACGGGAGATCGCGGGGAGACCCAGTACTTC	CASIETGDRGETQYF
TRBV19	TRBD1	once	TRBJ1-3	TGTGCCAGTAGCGCACAGGGGCGCGTTGGGTACGGAAACACCATATATTTT	CASSAQGRVGYGNTIYF
TRBV7-6	TRBD2	NA	TRBJ2-7	TGTGCCAGCAGCTTAGTCGGGGGGGACGGGTGCGAGCAGTACTTC	CASSLVGGDGCEQYF
TRBV9	TRBD1	NA	TRBJ1-1	TGTGCCAGCAGTACAGGGGCGAACACTGAAGCTTTCTTT	CASSTGANTEAFF
TRBV28	NA	NA	TRBJ1-1	TGTGCCAGCACCCCACGCGGGCTGAACACTGAAGCTTTCTTT	CASTPRGLNTEAFF
TRBV9	TRBD2	NA	TRBJ2-3	TGTGCCAGCAGCGTTGGACTAGCGGGAGGGCCAGATACGCAGTATTTT	CASSVGLAGGPDTQYF
TRBV29-1	NA	NA	TRBJ1-1	TGCAGCGTGGCCTTGGGGGCGAAAGCTTTCTTT	CSVALGAKAFF
TRBV5-1	TRBD2	NA	TRBJ2-3	TGCGCCAGCAGCTTCGGCGGGAGGGTCTCAGATACGCAGTATTTT	CASSFGGRVSDTQYF
TRBV5-4	NA	NA	TRBJ2-1	TGTGCCAGCAGCTACCCCGGGAGAAGCTCCTACAATGAGCAGTTCTTC	CASSYPGRSSYNEQFF
TRBV15	NA	NA	TRBJ2-4	TGTGCCACCAGCAGAGATCAGGGGGGACCGGGAAACATTCAGTACTTC	CATSRDQGGPGNIQYF
TRBV30	TRBD1	NA	TRBJ1-2	TGTGCCTGGAGTGTCTCCATCACAGGGGGCGTGAGCTACACCTTC	CAWSVSITGGVSYTF
TRBV2	NA	NA	TRBJ2-5	TGTGCCAGCAGTAACCAACAGGTTCCGTACTTC	CASSNQQVPYF
TRBV6-5	TRBD2	NA	TRBJ2-1	TGTGCCAGCAGTTACTCGTTGAGCGGGGGGGCGGTTGAGCAGTTCTTC	CASSYSLSGGAVEQFF
TRBV28	NA	NA	TRBJ1-2	TGTGCCAGCAGTTTCGGGGGAGTCTATGGCTACACCTTC	CASSFGGVYGYTF
TRBV3-1/TRBV3-2	TRBD2	NA	TRBJ2-5	TGTGCCAGCAGCCAAGCCAGCGGGGGGGCCTACCAAGAGACCCAGTACTTC	CASSQASGGAYQETQYF
TRBV5-1	TRBD2	once	TRBJ2-1	TGCGCCAGCAGCATAGGGACTAGGGGTGGGTACAATGAGCAGTTCTTC	CASSIGTRGGYNEQFF
TRBV10-3	TRBD1	NA	TRBJ1-2	TGTGCCACCTCCGGGACAGGGGATGGCTACACCTTC	CATSGTGDGYTF
TRBV6-1	NA	NA	TRBJ2-1	TGTGCCAGCAGTGAAGCCAGGGGTCCATTCTTC	CASSEARGPFF
TRBV9	NA	NA	TRBJ2-3	TGTGCCAGCAGCGTCCCAGGCACAGATACGCAGTATTTT	CASSVPGTDTQYF
TRBV4-1	NA	few	TRBJ1-6	TGCGCCAGCAGCCCGGCGGGCTCCTATAATTCACCCCTCCACTTT	CASSPAGSYNSPLHF
TRBV6-5	NA	NA	TRBJ1-3	TGTGCCAGCAGACGAGGGAGCTCTGGAAACACCATATATTTT	CASRRGSSGNTIYF
TRBV20-1	NA	NA	TRBJ1-5	TGCAGTGCTAGTGGGGGCCATAGCAATCAGCCCCAGCATTTT	CSASGGHSNQPQHF
TRBV3-1/TRBV3-2	TRBD1	NA	TRBJ1-1	TGTGCCAGCAGCCAAGAGGACAGGTGGAACACTGAAGCTTTCTTT	CASSQEDRWNTEAFF
TRBV15	TRBD1	NA	TRBJ1-2	TGTGCCACCAGCAGAGACGAGACAGGGATTGGCTACACCTTC	CATSRDETGIGYTF
TRBV7-3	TRBD2	NA	TRBJ2-3	TGTGCCAGCAGCCCCAGGACTAGCGGGACAGATACGCAGTATTTT	CASSPRTSGTDTQYF
TRBV6-2/TRBV6-3	NA	NA	TRBJ2-5	TGTGCCAGCAGTCCCCGGGTGTACCAAGAGACCCAGTACTTC	CASSPRVYQETQYF
TRBV29-1	TRBD1	once	TRBJ1-2	TGCAGCGTTTGGACAGGGAGCCCTAACTATGGCTACACCTTC	CSVWTGSPNYGYTF
TRBV2	TRBD1	NA	TRBJ1-1	TGTGCCAGCAGTCCCCGGGACAGGGTCCGTTTTTCCATGAACACTGAAGCTTTCTTT	CASSPRDRVRFSMNTEAFF
TRBV4-1	NA	NA	TRBJ1-2	TGCGCCAGCAGCCAGGGCACAGGGAGCTATGGCTACACCTTC	CASSQGTGSYGYTF